The T cell receptor (beta chain) under discussion was sequenced for a study of beta chain features in type 1 diabetes. The germline gives CDR1 SGHRS, CDR2 YFSETQ. The CDR3 runs 14 residues. The junction had 3 bases not matched to a gene; V was cut back by 4 bases and J by 4 bases. The whole isolated RNA underwent reverse transcription, so sequencing captured expressed TCRB transcripts. The assay was immunoSEQ multiplex PCR, and TCRdb's table has in-frame clones only and misses some. The sample comprises tens of thousands of clones, approximately 62% of which are singletons, and about 2.2% rests with the top ten. Cell sorting via CD45RO/CCR7/CD25/CD127/CD95/CD27 was performed to obtain CD4+ naive, central memory, regulatory and stem cell-like memory cells. All sorted populations exceeded 95% purity. Study outcomes and limitations: The naive, central memory and Treg TCRB repertoires looked more alike in patients than they did in healthy donors.

About this clone itself: Its target is not known. Other nucleotide sequences from this sample produce the same CDR3.

The chain combines TRBV5-1 with TRBJ1-2; the match to TRBD1 covers 11 bases. The sequenced sample consisted of Tregs from blood. This receptor was identified in a woman younger than 35 in good health. The CDR3 DNA sequence: TGCGCCAGCAGCCTGGGACAGGGGGGCTATGGCTACACCTTC. It yields the protein CASSLGQGGYGYTF.